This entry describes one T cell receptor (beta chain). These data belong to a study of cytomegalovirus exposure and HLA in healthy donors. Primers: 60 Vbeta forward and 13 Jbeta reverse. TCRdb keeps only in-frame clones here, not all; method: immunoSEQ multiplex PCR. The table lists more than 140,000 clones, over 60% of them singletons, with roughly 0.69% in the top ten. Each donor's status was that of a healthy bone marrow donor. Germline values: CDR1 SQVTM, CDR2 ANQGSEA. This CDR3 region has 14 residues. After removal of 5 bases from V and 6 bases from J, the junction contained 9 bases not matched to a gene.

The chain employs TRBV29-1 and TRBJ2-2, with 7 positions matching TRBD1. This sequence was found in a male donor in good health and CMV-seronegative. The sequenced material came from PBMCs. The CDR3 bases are TGCAGCGTTTCCGACAGGGCCGGGTCCGGGGAGCTGTTTTTT. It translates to CSVSDRAGSGELFF.